This T cell receptor (beta chain) appears in the sequencing data of a study of CD8 T cells in Susac syndrome. Study-level points and caveats: The authors acknowledged that the study's TCR sequencing and HLA analysis involved relatively few individuals.

About this clonotype: Its antigen is unknown.

TCR beta was sequenced from blood CD8+ and CD4+ T cells. Negative magnetic isolation gave CD8+ and CD4+ cells; FACS enriched CD8+ TEMRA. Random-hexamer reverse transcription was applied to roughly 0.5 to 1 ug RNA. Across 54 Vbeta and 13 Jbeta, immunoSEQ multiplex PCR amplified TCR beta CDR3. TCRdb analysed the immunoSEQ multiplex PCR reads with MiXCR anew, one entry per CDR3 protein. The sample contains approximately 160,000 distinct CDR3 sequences, approximately 90% of which appear only once. The CDR3 has 11 amino acids. Germline loops: CDR1 SGHRS, CDR2 YFSETQ. V was cut by 0 bases and J by 10 bases, with 7 bases left in between.

This chain joins TRBV5-1 and TRBJ1-2, with D possibly TRBD1 on 6 matching bases. This receptor was obtained from a human donor in good health. Sequencing was carried out using CD4+ T cells from PBMCs. The CDR3 coding sequence is TGCGCCAGCAGCTTGGAGGGGGACTACACCTTC. Translating gives CASSLEGDYTF.